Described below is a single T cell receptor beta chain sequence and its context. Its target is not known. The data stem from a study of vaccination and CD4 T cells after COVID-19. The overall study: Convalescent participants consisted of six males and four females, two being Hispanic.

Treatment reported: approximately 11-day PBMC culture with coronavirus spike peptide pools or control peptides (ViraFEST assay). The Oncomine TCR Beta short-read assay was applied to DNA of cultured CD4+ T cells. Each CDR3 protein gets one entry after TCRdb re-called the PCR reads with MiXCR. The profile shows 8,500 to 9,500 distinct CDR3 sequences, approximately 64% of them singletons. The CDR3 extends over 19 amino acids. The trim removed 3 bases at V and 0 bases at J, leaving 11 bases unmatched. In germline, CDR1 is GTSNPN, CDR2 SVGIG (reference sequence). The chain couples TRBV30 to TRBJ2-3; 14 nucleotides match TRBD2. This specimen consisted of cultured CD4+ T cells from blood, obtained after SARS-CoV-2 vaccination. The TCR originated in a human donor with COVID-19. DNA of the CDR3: TGTGCCTGGAGCGTAGGACTAGCGGGGGGCCCCCTTAGCACAGATACGCAGTATTTT. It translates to CAWSVGLAGGPLSTDTQYF.